These 16 T cell receptor beta chains were sequenced from one sample in a study of blood T cell repertoires in COVID-19. TCRdb's copy holds only in-frame clones and misses some; the assay was immunoSEQ multiplex PCR. The top ten hold around 12% of the sample, which has about 240,000 clones, 75% to 90% seen once. The sample consisted of peripheral blood. These receptors all stem from a woman aged 55-70 years with active or convalescent COVID-19.

To note about this clone: One junction end disagrees with the germline gene, perhaps due to a read error. The V and J genes are TRBV5-1 and TRBJ2-2; D possibly uses TRBD1 or TRBD2 (6 bases each). The germline CDR1 and CDR2 sequences are SGHRS and YFSETQ. This CDR3 is 15 amino acids long. The CDR3 DNA reads as TGCGCCAGCAGATTGGAGGGGGTGGACACCGGGGAGCTGTTTTTT. This codes for CASRLEGVDTGELFF.

The rearrangement joins TRBV28 to TRBJ2-1; 10 bases are shared with TRBD2. Trimming took 6 bases from V and 2 from J; bases not matched to a gene: 4. CDR3 length: 15 amino acids. CDR1 is MDHEN, CDR2 SYDVKM, per germline. CDR3: CASRSGGAAYNEQFF. CDR3 DNA: TGTGCCAGCAGAAGCGGGGGGGCTGCCTACAATGAGCAGTTCTTC.

This chain connects TRBV19 to TRBJ2-3, with D possibly TRBD1 on 5 matching bases. The V gene's germline CDR1 is LNHDA and CDR2 SQIVND (reference sequence). V gave up 5 bases and J gave up 5 bases, with 14 bases separating them. The CDR3 consists of 14 residues. The CDR3 region is CASSDRQFRDTQYF. The DNA for the CDR3 is TGTGCCAGTAGTGACCGACAGTTCAGAGATACGCAGTATTTT. Based on the CDR3 plus reference TRBV19 and TRBJ2-3, the full variable domain is DGGITQSPKYLFRKEGQNVTLSCEQNLNHDAMYWYRQDPGQGLRLIYYSQIVNDFQKGDIAEGYSVSREKKESFPLTVTSAQKNPTAFYLCASSDRQFRDTQYFGPGTRLTVL.

The chain recombines TRBV18 with TRBJ2-7; TRBD1 is a possible D gene (5 bases). This CDR3 comprises 16 residues. Germline CDR1 KGHSH, CDR2 LQKENI. The V end was cut by 3 bases, the J end by 0 bases, with 15 bases between. CDR3 sequence (DNA): TGTGCCAGCTCACCTCCCGGCAGGGTGAGCTCCTACGAGCAGTACTTC. Amino acids: CASSPPGRVSSYEQYF.

The V call is TRBV27, the J call TRBJ1-4; no definite D call. Germline CDR1 reads MNHEY; CDR2 reads SMNVEV (reference sequence). V lost 5 bases to trimming and J lost 8 bases, with 24 bases between them. CDR3 length: 17 residues. CDR3 DNA: TGTGCCAGCAGTCCGAACCTTTTGGTGCGGGTAGGGGAAAAACTGTTTTTT. Translation gives CASSPNLLVRVGEKLFF.

This chain connects TRBV6-5 to TRBJ1-2; 9 positions match TRBD1. With V trimmed by 4 bases and J by 9 bases, 9 bases remained unmatched. The CDR3 sequence is 14 residues long. Germline CDR1 is MNHEY and CDR2 is SVGAGI. CDR3: CASSSLDRGVRYTF. The CDR3 nucleotides are TGTGCCAGCAGTTCCCTCGACAGGGGGGTTCGCTACACCTTC.

Comments on this clone: The same CDR3 also results from other DNA sequences found in this sample. The J gene is TRBJ2-7, the V gene TRBV2, with 7 bases matching TRBD1. In germline, CDR1 is SNHLY, CDR2 FYNNEI. V trimming: 8 bases; J trimming: 2 bases; junction bases outside the gene matches: 9. The CDR3 has 14 amino acids. CDR3 sequence reads: CASRIGTAAYEQYF. For the CDR3, the DNA is TGTGCCAGCCGGATTGGGACAGCCGCCTACGAGCAGTACTTC.

The chain joins TRBV9 to TRBJ2-3; 10 bases align to TRBD2. J lost 2 bases, V lost 5 bases, and 11 bases had no gene match. This CDR3 is 17 amino acids long. In germline, CDR1 is SGDLS, CDR2 YYNGEE. This CDR3 reads CASRRGERGGATDTQYF. The CDR3 DNA sequence: TGTGCCAGCAGACGGGGCGAGCGGGGGGGCGCCACAGATACGCAGTATTTT.

This CDR3 is CASSTGSPGGADTQYF. The CDR3 nucleotides are TGCGCCAGCAGCACGGGAAGTCCAGGGGGCGCGGATACGCAGTATTTT. The rearrangement uses TRBV5-1 and TRBJ2-3, with 8 bases that match TRBD1. This CDR3 is 16 amino acids long. V was clipped by 4 bases and J by 6 bases; unmatched bases: 13. The V gene's germline CDR1 is SGHRS and CDR2 YFSETQ.

The V gene is TRBV28, the J gene TRBJ2-1; 9 bases agree with TRBD2. CDR3 length equals 15 residues. J lost 6 bases, V lost 4 bases, and 7 bases had no gene match. Germline V CDR1 and CDR2: MDHEN, SYDVKM. CDR3 nucleotides: TGTGCCAGCAGTTCAGCCGGCGGGGGGGCCAATGAGCAGTTCTTC. Translation gives CASSSAGGGANEQFF.

Of note for this clone: This CDR3 is also generated by other DNA sequences in the sample. The chain combines TRBV7-7 with TRBJ2-2; tentatively, D is TRBD1 (6 bases). Germline V CDR1 and CDR2: SSHAT, FNYEAQ (reference sequence). V was trimmed by 4 bases and J by 6 bases, leaving 12 bases between them. This CDR3 has 14 residues. CDR3 in amino acids: CASSYEQGSGELFF. In DNA, the CDR3 is TGTGCCAGCAGCTACGAACAGGGATCCGGGGAGCTGTTTTTT.

CDR3: CASCKSGGLAETQYF. The CDR3, as DNA: TGCGCCAGCTGCAAATCCGGAGGGTTAGCAGAGACCCAGTACTTC. The chain recombines TRBV5-1 with TRBJ2-5; perhaps TRBD2 as D (6 bases). Per germline, CDR1 SGHRS and CDR2 YFSETQ. The CDR3 loop spans 15 amino acids. Trimming removed 7 bases from V and 4 bases from J, with 20 bases in between.

The rearrangement joins TRBV5-8 to TRBJ2-7; perhaps TRBD1 as D (6 bases). Trimming took 4 bases from V and 0 from J, leaving 11 bases between them. The CDR3 sequence is 14 residues long. CDR1 and CDR2 from the germline V gene are SGHTS and YDEGEE. DNA for the CDR3: TGTGCCAGCAGCCCCGGACAGTACTCCTACGAGCAGTACTTC. It yields the protein CASSPGQYSYEQYF.

This rearrangement joins TRBV5-1 to TRBJ1-2; 7 positions agree with TRBD1. CDR3 size: 13 residues. Germline lookup yields CDR1 SGHRS and CDR2 YFSETQ. Losses at the gene ends were 4 bases for V and 4 bases for J; bases not matched to a gene: 4. CDR3 residues: CASSTGQLYGYTF. CDR3 coding DNA: TGCGCCAGCAGCACGGGACAGCTCTATGGCTACACCTTC.

The chain couples TRBV6-4 to TRBJ2-1, with a weak D call TRBD2 (5 bases). The CDR3 consists of 16 residues. Trimming pared 0 bases from V and 0 bases from J, leaving 9 bases between. Germline lookup yields CDR1 MRHNA and CDR2 SNTAGT. The chain's CDR3 is CASSDSTGSSYNEQFF. The CDR3 bases are TGTGCCAGCAGTGACTCAACGGGAAGCTCCTACAATGAGCAGTTCTTC.

This chain uses TRBV19 with TRBJ2-5; a possible D gene is TRBD1 (6 bases). The germline V gene encodes CDR1 LNHDA and CDR2 SQIVND (reference sequence). This CDR3 region has 16 residues. With 1 base removed from V and 3 bases from J, the gap between germline ends came to 15 bases. CDR3 protein: CASSIGYRVGEETQYF. Written as DNA, the CDR3 is TGTGCCAGTAGTATAGGGTACAGGGTCGGGGAAGAGACCCAGTACTTC.